This TCR beta chain was sequenced for a study of cytomegalovirus exposure and HLA in healthy donors (dated by TCRdb to between 2016 and 2019). Background on the whole study: In an earlier analysis of 550 to 750 of the donors, roughly 300 Gb of sequence data and approximately 100 million unique TCR beta sequences from roughly 200 million T cells were reported. Across approximately 420 genotyped donors of the cohort, an average of approximately 240,000 unique TCR beta nucleotide sequences per donor were sequenced, and roughly 20% of those sequences were non-productive. Approximately 330 gigabases of sequencing data and about 92 million unique TCR sequences made up an early release that covered approximately 700 HLA-typed donors. Typing coverage differed by locus: A, B, C, DRB1 and DQB1 were typed in roughly 620-630 donors, DQA1 in around 500, DPA1 in roughly 590, and DPB1 in 400 to 480. The study aimed to test whether signatures of past pathogen exposure could be identified by cataloging public T cell receptors. The study combined high-throughput TCR immunosequencing, statistical association of individual TCRs with disease status, and machine learning to predict cytomegalovirus infection status. Donor age, sex, ethnicity and CMV serostatus were collected together with the repertoire data. A later analysis re-analyzed previously published TCR beta repertoires from several hundred donors and added high-resolution HLA genotyping to study TCR occurrence patterns. HLA typing covered class I and class II loci at four-digit resolution. An earlier analysis of 500 to 750 of the donors applied high-throughput TCR beta sequencing to assess whether each TCR beta V gene segment acted as functional or pseudogenic. Using immunosequencing, the study profiled T cell repertoires from around 680 subjects and related those repertoires to cytomegalovirus serostatus. Several DR-DQ haplotypes were handled as single units for association and clustering, since linkage in the cohort was strong. The genetic ancestry cluster associated with self-reported Caucasian donors included roughly 84% of the roughly 410 genotyped donors. In the later analysis, no new phenotypic data were used to find candidate immune exposures; instead, reliance was placed on TCR beta sequences and their occurrence across donors. In a later genetic analysis, genome-wide SNP genotypes for about three fifths of the 666 donors were used, and that subset was treated as a discovery cohort. Along with the roughly 670-subject first cohort, a separate validation cohort of 120 different subjects was used. Every discovery cohort repertoire had been produced on one sequencing platform.

Overall study outcomes, separate from this receptor: Correlated functional status among segregating V segments might reflect linkage disequilibrium, but an unknown experimental factor could not be ruled out. In a later analysis, HLA-associated TCR beta chains were found to be more clonally expanded and to have lower generation probabilities than equally common non-associated chains. Several of the top co-occurrence clusters appeared to be linked to parvovirus B19, influenza, CMV and Epstein-Barr virus, according to a later analysis. Most CMV-associated TCR beta chains appeared to be HLA-restricted in a later analysis, and the HLA associations seemed to be driven largely by CMV exposure. In a later analysis, TCR association rates were found to vary across HLA loci, with the most associated TCRs seen for DRB1 alleles and the fewest for HLA-C alleles. The presence/absence analyses assumed that sequencing depth was roughly uniform across donors, and that assumption may not be true. Roughly 17 rarely observed V segments, including chromosome 9 orphons, were excluded from the earlier analysis of about 600 of the donors because counts were too low. V-gene and J-gene trimming of TCR beta chains was associated with a missense DCLRE1C variant in a later genetic analysis, and the association was replicated in an independent cohort. A further reported finding was that TCR beta sequences accurately predicted the HLA-A and HLA-B alleles for most subjects in the first cohort. A few of the identified cytomegalovirus-associated TCR beta chains were confirmed in vitro to be specific for cytomegalovirus antigens. A later analysis associated about 17,000 TCR beta sequences with specific HLA alleles at a false discovery rate of 0.05. While some public TCRs were present in many individuals, most TCR sequences turned up only very rarely across donors. The study listed approximately 160 TCR beta chains as associated with cytomegalovirus. CMV serostatus was the only immune exposure information available for the cohort. In an earlier analysis of about 550 of the donors, most TCR beta V segments were observed in productive rearrangements about 87% or about 30% of the time, broadly matching IMGT annotations. The sequencing pipeline was judged likely to have produced a cluster of highly shared sequence variants as a technical artifact. The classifier was reported to diagnose cytomegalovirus status with high specificity and sensitivity in both the original cohort and the validation cohort. Assigning TCR associations to individual alleles was difficult when HLA alleles, especially DR and DQ, strongly co-occurred. The authors suggested that the approach could potentially be generalized to other disease states and immunological phenotypes. In this cohort, only TCR beta chains were sequenced, and detectable features were limited by the absence of alpha or paired-chain data. A later genetic analysis reported fewer N-insertions in productive TCRs among donors in an Asian-associated ancestry cluster than the roughly 670-donor mean. HLA typing was unavailable for some donors at each locus, so association tests used only the typed subset.

As for this clone: Which antigen it targets is not known. Base qualities are not recorded, but no much larger clone differs from it by a single base.

The cohort was made up of hundreds of healthy bone marrow donors. At the time of sampling, all cohort members were nominally healthy, though unrecorded immune exposures were likely present. The donor was CMV seronegative and belonged to the group of around 400 seronegative cohort members. A peripheral blood sample was collected from each donor, and TCR beta sequencing was performed on peripheral blood mononuclear cells. Genomic DNA extraction from the blood cell samples was performed with the Qiagen DNeasy Blood Extraction Kit. The library was produced with the immunoSEQ multiplex PCR assay. The multiplex PCR relied on a mix of 60 forward primers for TCR Vbeta segments and 13 reverse primers for TCR Jbeta segments. Amplification of the CDR3 region of rearranged TCR beta genes was performed with a multiplex PCR assay on genomic DNA. Amplified TCR beta libraries were sequenced as 87-base-pair reads on the Illumina HiSeq System. On the study's bioinformatics: A later analysis tallied about 77 million unique TCR beta chains across the 666 repertoires, and about 10 million of those chains were shared by two or more donors. A nearest-neighbor algorithm error-corrected the raw reads and collapsed the reads into unique sequences, merging closely related sequences to remove PCR and sequencing errors. V, D and J gene segments were assigned by aligning CDR3 sequences to IMGT reference sequences. For a sequence to be retained, at least a six-nucleotide match to both a V gene segment and a J gene segment was required. A rearrangement was called productive if the CDR3 had no stop codons and remained in frame with V and J, and every other rearrangement was called non-productive. Following IMGT convention, CDR3 was defined as the stretch from the second conserved V-encoded cysteine to the conserved J-encoded phenylalanine. The earlier analysis of 500 to 750 of the donors excluded any sequence lacking an unambiguous match to a single V gene segment. An earlier analysis of several hundred of the donors called V segments functional above 56.7% productive rearrangements and segregating when the between-donor standard deviation exceeded 5%. A statistical classification framework was developed to diagnose cytomegalovirus status using the catalog of TCR beta chain sequences. A later analysis assigned V and J genes by comparing TCR nucleotide sequences with IMGT/GENE-DB human TR gene sequences. In a later analysis, CDR3 sequences and most-parsimonious VDJ recombination scenarios were assigned using the TCRdist pipeline. In a later analysis, every TCR beta chain was defined by the combination of its CDR3 amino acid sequence and its V-gene family, and reads without a unique V-gene family were dropped. A later analysis removed roughly 590 highly shared, low-generation-probability nucleotide sequences to deal with suspected cross-contamination and a sequencing artifact. For each public chain, a later analysis derived a clonal expansion index from normalized ranks of inferred template counts within each repertoire. In a later analysis, generation probabilities were computed using a VDJ recombination model fitted to out-of-frame rearrangements, and the results were checked against IGoR. In a later analysis, TCR-TCR, TCR-HLA and TCR-CMV co-occurrence was scored with hypergeometric tests, and a repertoire-size bias correction was applied to TCR pairs. To estimate false discovery rates, a later analysis permuted the HLA or CMV assignments 20 times. A later analysis grouped co-occurring TCRs with DBSCAN, adding TCRdist sequence similarity when clustering within HLA-allele-positive subsets. Repertoires with fewer than 30,000 or more than 120,000 public chains were left out of co-occurrence clustering, as were four to six repertoires with anomalous nucleotide sharing. TCRdb mirrors the immuneACCESS table, restricted to in-frame sequences. Some clones are absent from its copies; in checked studies, under half trace to an unresolved V gene, and the reason for the others is unknown. V, J and clone size are those of that table, while D and trimming were read from the DNA. This sample lists some 140,000 clones; more than 70% were detected once. 2.5% to 3.5% of the sample belongs to the ten largest clones.

Material: PBMCs. This receptor was taken from a man aged 35 to 55 in good health and CMV-seronegative.

The CDR3 in this case is CASTAGHQPQHF. In nucleotide form, the sequence is TGTGCCAGCACGGCAGGTCATCAGCCCCAGCATTTT. The chain links TRBV28 with TRBJ1-5; there is no confident call for the D gene. The junction carries 9 bases between V and J, which are trimmed by 7 bases and 5 bases respectively. From the cysteine through the phenylalanine, the CDR3 covers 12 amino acids. Only the CDR3 region is kept as DNA, spanning 36 bases read in frame from base 1. From a lookup of the germline V gene, CDR1 and CDR2 are MDHEN and SYDVKM.